Following are 5 T cell receptor beta chains from one sample sequenced in a study of cytomegalovirus exposure and HLA in healthy donors. PCR primers comprised 60 Vbeta and 13 Jbeta primers. Sequencing was performed with immunoSEQ multiplex PCR; in TCRdb, only in-frame clones are kept and a portion is missing. There are about 160,000 clones in the sample, with 1.5% to 2% held by the top ten. The sample was PBMCs. Receptor source: a woman aged 45-60 years in good health and CMV-seronegative.

The CDR3 here is CASSAGQGGHEQFF. The CDR3 bases are TGTGCCAGCAGCGCAGGACAGGGGGGCCATGAGCAGTTCTTC. The chain recombines TRBV5-6 with TRBJ2-1; TRBD1 agrees at 10 bases. This CDR3 contains 14 residues. Looked up from germline, CDR1 is SGHDT and CDR2 is YYEEEE. Trimming cost V 4 bases and J 8 bases; bases outside gene matches: 6.

The chain has TRBV4-2 and TRBJ2-3; TRBD2 aligns across 7 bases. V gave up 0 bases and J gave up 2 bases; unmatched junction bases: 8. The germline V gene encodes CDR1 LGHNA and CDR2 YNFKEQ. The CDR3 is 17 amino acids. CDR3 sequence reads: CASSQDDGGSSTDTQYF. The CDR3 DNA is TGTGCCAGCAGCCAAGATGACGGGGGGTCCTCCACAGATACGCAGTATTTT.

The chain employs TRBV4-2 and TRBJ2-1; the match to TRBD1 covers 7 bases. Germline assignment: CDR1 LGHNA and CDR2 YNFKEQ. The CDR3 has 13 amino acids. Trimming cost V 3 bases and J 4 bases; bases outside gene matches: 0. CDR3 in amino acids: CASSQGQYNEQFF. As DNA, the CDR3 is TGTGCCAGCAGCCAGGGACAGTACAATGAGCAGTTCTTC.

The genes are TRBV7-8 and TRBJ1-5; 9 bases line up with TRBD1. Trimming at V came to 5 bases and at J to 4 bases, leaving 12 bases not matched to a gene. The germline gives CDR1 SGHVS, CDR2 FQNEAQ. There are 17 residues in the CDR3. The CDR3 here is CASSLLRTGVQNQPQHF. The CDR3 DNA is TGTGCCAGCAGCCTCCTCAGGACAGGGGTTCAGAATCAGCCCCAGCATTTT. Supplemented by reference TRBV7-8 and TRBJ1-5, the full variable domain reads GAGVSQSPRYKVAKRGQDVALRCDPISGHVSLFWYQQALGQGPEFLTYFQNEAQLDKSGLPSDRFFAERPEGSVSTLKIQRTQQEDSAVYLCASSLLRTGVQNQPQHFGDGTRLSIL.

The chain is built from TRBV19 and TRBJ2-2; unclear D gene. The germline gives CDR1 LNHDA, CDR2 SQIVND (reference sequence). Trimming took 5 bases from V and 5 from J, leaving 6 bases between them. This CDR3 contains 12 residues. CDR3 amino acids: CASSLLTGELFF. As DNA, the CDR3 is TGTGCCAGTAGTCTATTAACCGGGGAGCTGTTTTTT. The complete variable domain, with remaining parts taken from reference TRBV19 and TRBJ2-2, reads DGGITQSPKYLFRKEGQNVTLSCEQNLNHDAMYWYRQDPGQGLRLIYYSQIVNDFQKGDIAEGYSVSREKKESFPLTVTSAQKNPTAFYLCASSLLTGELFFGEGSRLTVL.